This T cell receptor beta chain was sequenced during a study of cytomegalovirus exposure and HLA in healthy donors. Study-wide results and limits: Apparent HLA restriction characterized most CMV-associated TCR beta chains in a later analysis. Follow-up analysis later connected one missense variant in DCLRE1C with trimming of TCR beta V- and J-genes.

Trimming removed 3 bases from V and 5 bases from J, with 10 bases in between. CDR3 length equals 12 residues. Germline V lookup: CDR1 SQVTM, CDR2 ANQGSEA. On this clone itself: The antigen remains unidentified.

PCR employed 60 Vbeta and 13 Jbeta primers. Method: immunoSEQ multiplex PCR; TCRdb's copy keeps in-frame clones and lacks some. The sample lists just over 80,000 clones, 78% seen once, with over 4.5% in the top ten. The chain recombines TRBV29-1 with TRBJ1-1; D remains unclear. Input material: PBMCs. This receptor was obtained from a man aged 18 to 29 in good health and CMV-seropositive. CDR3 loop: CSVEETRTEAFF. CDR3 nucleotides: TGCAGCGTTGAGGAGACGCGGACTGAAGCTTTCTTT. Looking up the rest from reference TRBV29-1 and TRBJ1-1 gives the full variable domain: SAVISQKPSRDICQRGTSLTIQCQVDSQVTMMFWYRQQPGQSLTLIATANQGSEATYESGFVIDKFPISRPNLTFSTLTVSNMSPEDSSIYLCSVEETRTEAFFGQGTRLTVV.